Presented here are 21 T cell receptor beta chains from one specimen sequenced in a study of T cells in Graves' hyperthyroidism and ophthalmopathy. From RNA transcripts, TCR beta CDR3 regions were amplified. Carried out on the TCR CDR3, a first-round RT-PCR used the HTBI primer set. MiXCR was run by TCRdb on the multiplex PCR reads, yielding one entry per CDR3 protein. The data contain over 450,000 distinct CDR3 sequences, roughly a sixth of them seen just once; the ten biggest clones take up about 16%. The sample taken for sequencing was blood. These receptors came from a woman aged 18-35 years with Graves' ophthalmopathy.

This clonotype came up a few times. The chain links TRBV4-2 to TRBJ1-1; D gene uncertain. CDR3 length: 15 amino acids. Germline assignment: CDR1 LGHNA and CDR2 YNFKEQ. Trimming stripped 1 base from V and 5 bases from J, with 14 bases between. The CDR3 region has the DNA TGTGCCAGCAGCCAAGCCGTGGGTCTGGGGACTGAAGCTTTCTTT. It is translated as CASSQAVGLGTEAFF.

The table lists this clonotype with many counts. The gene calls are TRBV28 and TRBJ1-2, with D hard to call. The ends were cut back, 5 bases at V and 5 bases at J, with 18 bases in the middle. There are 15 residues in the CDR3. CDR1 and CDR2 (germline): MDHEN, SYDVKM. CDR3: CASSPLVGVGYGYTF. Written as DNA, the CDR3 is TGTGCCAGCAGTCCCCTCGTCGGGGTAGGGTATGGCTACACCTTC.

V gene TRBV6-1 combines with J gene TRBJ2-5, with 8 bases that match TRBD1. Losses at the gene ends were 6 bases for V and 1 base for J; bases not matched to a gene: 10. The CDR3 covers 16 residues. Germline CDR1 is MNHNS and CDR2 is SASEGT. DNA of the CDR3: TGTGCCAGCAGACCCAGGACAGGGAACCGCCAAGAGACCCAGTACTTC. Its translation: CASRPRTGNRQETQYF.

In this sample, this clonotype turned up many times. Germline and junction disagree at one end, which may indicate a read error. This chain uses TRBV7-7 with TRBJ2-7; the D call may be TRBD1 or TRBD2 (5 bases each). Germline-derived CDR1 and CDR2 are SSHAT and FNYEAQ (reference sequence). CDR3 length: 15 residues. CDR3 coding DNA: TGTGCTAGCAGCTCCACGGGGACCCGGGACTACGAGCAGTACTTC. Encoded protein: CASSSTGTRDYEQYF.

This clonotype has a handful of counts. The genes are TRBV11-3 and TRBJ1-1, with 9 bases aligning to TRBD1. Germline loops: CDR1 SGHNT, CDR2 YENEEA. The CDR3 length is 17 residues. The V gene end was trimmed by 4 bases and the J gene end by 3 bases; junction bases not matched to a gene: 12. The CDR3 coding sequence is TGTGCCAGCAGCTCGGAACAGGGGGCTAGGAAGGACACTGAAGCTTTCTTT. Encoded protein: CASSSEQGARKDTEAFF. The full variable domain, in which reference TRBV11-3 and TRBJ1-1 provide the parts outside the CDR3, is EAGVVQSPRYKIIEKKQPVAFWCNPISGHNTLYWYLQNLGQGPELLIRYENEEAVDDSQLPKDRFSAERLKGVDSTLKIQPAELGDSAVYLCASSSEQGARKDTEAFFGQGTRLTVV.

Turning to this clonotype: A read error may be the cause here, since a much bigger clone is one base away. Likely a read error: the CDR3 ends without its conserved phenylalanine or tryptophan. The rearrangement links TRBV11-2 to TRBJ1-2, with D unresolved. Germline-derived CDR1 and CDR2 are SGHAT and FQNNGV. The ends were cut back, 4 bases at V and 5 bases at J, with 20 bases in the middle. CDR3 length: 16 amino acids. The CDR3 coding sequence is TGTGCCAGCAGCTCCCTAGATGGGCCCCTCCCATATGGCTACACCCTC. Protein product: CASSSLDGPLPYGYTL.

This clonotype was observed a handful of times. This chain connects TRBV14 to TRBJ1-1; D is uncertain. CDR3 length: 15 amino acids. The ends were cut back, 1 base at V and 3 bases at J, with 12 bases in the middle. Germline V gives CDR1 SGHDN, CDR2 FVKESK. CDR3 nucleotide sequence: TGTGCCAGCAGCCAAGGACGATGGCGCGACACTGAAGCTTTCTTT. This codes for CASSQGRWRDTEAFF.

This clonotype was detected many times. The genes are TRBV7-9 and TRBJ2-3, with 13 nucleotides matching TRBD2. The V and J ends lost 3 bases and 5 bases, in that order; junction bases with no gene match: 8. Looked up from germline, CDR1 is SEHNR and CDR2 is FQNEAQ (reference sequence). The CDR3 loop spans 17 amino acids. CDR3 nucleotide sequence: TGTGCCAGCAGCTTCCAACTAGCGGGAGGGCCCGGAGATACGCAGTATTTT. Translated: CASSFQLAGGPGDTQYF.

This clonotype came up many times. This chain uses TRBV7-2 with TRBJ2-2; D gene ambiguous. V lost 1 base, J lost 6 bases, and 9 bases lay in between. The CDR3 extends over 14 amino acids. The V gene's germline CDR1 is SGHTA and CDR2 FQGNSA. The CDR3 bases are TGTGCCAGCAGCTTAGATAGGACCGCCGGGGAGCTGTTTTTT. Amino acid sequence: CASSLDRTAGELFF.

The CDR3 reads CSARLTSGRTYEQYF. The CDR3 DNA reads TGCAGTGCTAGACTCACTAGCGGGAGAACCTACGAGCAGTACTTC. This chain joins TRBV20-1 and TRBJ2-7; the match to TRBD2 covers 11 bases. With 2 bases clipped from V and 2 bases from J, the junction kept 5 bases outside the gene matches. In germline, CDR1 is DFQATT, CDR2 SNEGSKA (reference sequence). The CDR3 is made up of 15 amino acids.

In this sample, this clonotype turned up a few times. The chain has TRBV20-1 and TRBJ1-1, with 9 positions matching TRBD1. Germline V gives CDR1 DFQATT, CDR2 SNEGSKA (reference sequence). The CDR3 is 15 residues long. V lost 3 bases, J lost 1 base, and 6 bases stayed unmatched. The CDR3 DNA reads as TGCAGTGCTAGCGGGACAGGGAATAGGAACACTGAAGCTTTCTTT. Protein product: CSASGTGNRNTEAFF.

This clonotype was seen many times. J is TRBJ1-4 and V is TRBV6-1; D is unclear. V lost 1 base, J lost 4 bases, and 10 bases lay in between. This CDR3 spans 15 amino acids. CDR1 is MNHNS, CDR2 SASEGT, per germline. The CDR3 sequence: CASSEDRGLNEKLFF. CDR3 DNA: TGTGCCAGCAGTGAAGATAGAGGCCTTAATGAAAAACTGTTTTTT.

In the case of this clonotype: A much larger clone sits a single nucleotide away, making a read error possible. This rearrangement joins TRBV20-1 to TRBJ1-4; D gene unclear. The CDR3 has 15 amino acids. CDR1 and CDR2 (germline): DFQATT, SNEGSKA (reference sequence). The V gene lost 0 bases and the J gene lost 5 bases, with 13 bases spanning the gap. CDR3 sequence reads: CSARDYGRLNEKLFF. The DNA for the CDR3 is TGCAGTGCTAGAGATTACGGGAGGCTGAATGAAAAACTGTTTTTT.

This clonotype came up many times. V and J are TRBV11-1 and TRBJ1-1; no reliable D call. Trimming took off 2 bases at V and 0 bases at J, with 13 bases between the two ends. This CDR3 region has 16 residues. Germline V gene sequence: CDR1 SGHAT, CDR2 FQDESV (reference sequence). This CDR3 reads CASSLFASEMNTEAFF. The CDR3 DNA reads TGTGCCAGCAGCTTATTCGCGTCCGAAATGAACACTGAAGCTTTCTTT.

This clonotype was observed many times. This sequence joins TRBV28 and TRBJ2-5; 7 nucleotides agree with TRBD1. The CDR3 covers 14 residues. The junction had 6 bases not matched to a gene; V was cut back by 6 bases and J by 2 bases. In germline, CDR1 is MDHEN, CDR2 SYDVKM. The CDR3 DNA sequence: TGTGCCAGCAGGGGGGACAGAGTTCAAGAGACCCAGTACTTC. Protein product: CASRGDRVQETQYF.

This clonotype was seen at least ten times. The V and J genes are TRBV28 and TRBJ2-1; the D gene could be TRBD1 or TRBD2 (7 bases each). Germline assignment: CDR1 MDHEN and CDR2 SYDVKM. This CDR3 region has 14 residues. Trimming cost V 6 bases and J 7 bases, with 16 bases left between them. The CDR3 coding sequence is TGTGCCAGCAGCCCCAGGGGGGGCTTGAATGAGCAGTTCTTC. Its protein is CASSPRGGLNEQFF.

This clonotype was detected only a few times. The gene calls are TRBV6-2 or TRBV6-3 and TRBJ2-1; D call uncertain. V was clipped by 10 bases and J by 0 bases, with 16 bases between them. This CDR3 is 15 amino acids long. CDR1 is MNHEY, CDR2 SVGEGT, per germline. CDR3 DNA: TGTGCCACCTTAGGGTTGGTCAGCTCCTACAATGAGCAGTTCTTC. Its protein is CATLGLVSSYNEQFF.

The genes are TRBV20-1 and TRBJ2-3, with 10 bases lining up with TRBD2. Per the germline V gene, CDR1 is DFQATT and CDR2 is SNEGSKA (reference sequence). The CDR3 is made up of 15 amino acids. The V and J ends lost 3 bases and 3 bases, in that order; junction bases with no gene match: 6. The CDR3 coding sequence is TGCAGTGCTAGGGGTAGCGGGGGGTTGACAGATACGCAGTATTTT. This codes for CSARGSGGLTDTQYF.

V gene TRBV6-1 combines with J gene TRBJ2-5; 7 nucleotides line up with TRBD1. Germline V lookup: CDR1 MNHNS, CDR2 SASEGT. This CDR3 has 14 amino acids. V lost 5 bases, J lost 5 bases, and 8 bases stayed unmatched. The CDR3 bases are TGTGCCAGCAGTCGACAGGGTAAAAGGGAGACCCAGTACTTC. This translates into CASSRQGKRETQYF.

This clonotype has a count of ten or more. The V gene is TRBV5-1, the J gene TRBJ1-3; maybe TRBD1 (6 bases). The V gene's germline CDR1 is SGHRS and CDR2 YFSETQ. V shed 7 bases and J shed 0 bases, with 11 bases lying between them. The CDR3 spans 14 residues. The CDR3 protein is CASQTGSSGNTIYF. In DNA form, the CDR3 reads TGCGCCAGCCAGACAGGTTCCTCTGGAAACACCATATATTTT.

This clonotype was seen many times. The rearrangement joins TRBV3-1 to TRBJ2-5; D is perhaps TRBD1 (5 bases). Trimming removed 0 bases at V and 3 bases at J, with 5 bases between. This CDR3 region has 13 residues. Looked up from germline, CDR1 is LGHDT and CDR2 is YNNKEL (reference sequence). CDR3 nucleotides: TGTGCCAGCAGCCAAGACAGGGAAGAGACCCAGTACTTC. Translation: CASSQDREETQYF.